The T cell receptor (beta chain) described here comes from a study of blood T cell repertoires in COVID-19. Study background: Nucleic acid was either cDNA or gDNA, and it came from T cells, B-cell-depleted T cells, or PBMCs.

In the original workflow: Reference gene primer amplification gave nucleated cell count estimates. Method: immunoSEQ multiplex PCR; TCRdb's copy keeps in-frame clones and lacks some. Clone size and V and J calls were adopted from that table, with D and trimming inferred from the DNA. The repertoire holds some 200,000 clones, with roughly nine tenths as singletons. This receptor was identified in a woman aged 50 to 60 with acute or convalescent COVID-19. Sample: peripheral blood.

The CDR3 DNA reads as TGTGCCTGGAGGTCCCCAGGGTCGGGCTATGGCTACACCTTC. It yields the protein CAWRSPGSGYGYTF. The chain uses TRBV30 and TRBJ1-2, with D possibly TRBD1 on 5 matching bases. V was shortened by 3 bases and J by 4 bases, with 15 bases between the two germline ends. The CDR3 has 14 amino acids. Germline loops: CDR1 GTSNPN, CDR2 SVGIG (reference sequence).